This T cell receptor (beta chain) originates from a study of blood T cells in healthy people across ages. Findings and limits, study-wide: Age showed a roughly linear inverse relationship with TCR beta diversity per million T cells.

V was pared by 5 bases and J by 6 bases, with 10 bases of the junction left unmatched. CDR3 length: 14 amino acids. Looked up from germline, CDR1 is SQVTM and CDR2 is ANQGSEA. Using a J-beta primer mix together with a sample-barcoded 5' primer, a second PCR was run for about 6 to 12 cycles. TCRdb re-analysed the 5' RACE reads in MiXCR, keeping a single row per CDR3 protein. The sample has some 700,000 distinct CDR3 sequences, roughly 47% seen once; the top ten hold around a fifth. Turning to this clonotype: Its cognate antigen is unknown.

The TCR originated in a woman aged 55-70 years in good health. Sequencing was carried out using blood. V gene TRBV29-1 combines with J gene TRBJ1-2, with TRBD1 matching over 9 bases. The chain's CDR3 is CSVNPRTGEDGYTF. CDR3 DNA sequence: TGCAGCGTTAACCCCCGGACAGGGGAGGATGGCTACACCTTC.